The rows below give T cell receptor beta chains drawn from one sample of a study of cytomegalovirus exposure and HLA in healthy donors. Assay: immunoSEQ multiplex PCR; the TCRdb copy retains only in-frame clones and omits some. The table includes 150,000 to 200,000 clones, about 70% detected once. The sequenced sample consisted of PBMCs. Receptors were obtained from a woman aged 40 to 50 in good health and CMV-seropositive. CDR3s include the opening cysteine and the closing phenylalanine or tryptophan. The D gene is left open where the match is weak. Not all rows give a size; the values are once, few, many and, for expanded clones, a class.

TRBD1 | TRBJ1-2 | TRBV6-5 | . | TGTGCCAGCAGACGCACAGGGGCAAACTATGGCTACACCTTC | CASRRTGANYGYTF
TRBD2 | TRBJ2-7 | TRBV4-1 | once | TGCGCCAGCAGCCACCTAGCGGGAGGGTTTTACGAGCAGTACTTC | CASSHLAGGFYEQYF
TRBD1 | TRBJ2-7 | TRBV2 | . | TGTGCCAGCAGACCCCAGAGGACAGGCTACGAGCAGTACTTC | CASRPQRTGYEQYF
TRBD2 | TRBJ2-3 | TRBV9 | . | TGTGCCAGCAGCGTAGTAGCGGGGGGCAGAGATACGCAGTATTTT | CASSVVAGGRDTQYF
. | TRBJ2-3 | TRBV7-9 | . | TGTGCCAGCAGCGAACACAGCCAGTATACGCAGTATTTT | CASSEHSQYTQYF
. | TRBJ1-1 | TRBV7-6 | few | TGTGCCAGCAGCTTAGGATCGGGGGGGGTGACTGAAGCTTTCTTT | CASSLGSGGVTEAFF
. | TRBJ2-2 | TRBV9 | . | TGTGCCAGCAGCGTAAACTCCTTTTCGAACACCGGGGAGCTGTTTTTT | CASSVNSFSNTGELFF
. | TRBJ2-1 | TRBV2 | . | TGTGCCAGCAACTGGTACAATGAGCAGTTCTTC | CASNWYNEQFF
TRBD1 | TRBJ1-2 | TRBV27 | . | TGTGCCAGCAGTCGTTCAGGGGGCGCATATGGCTACACCTTC | CASSRSGGAYGYTF
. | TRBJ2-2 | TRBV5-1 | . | TGCGCCAGCAGCTTTGACGGAGACACCGGGGAGCTGTTTTTT | CASSFDGDTGELFF
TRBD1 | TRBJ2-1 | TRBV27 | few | TGTGCCAGCACCTGGGGGACAGGTAGCTACAATGAGCAGTTCTTC | CASTWGTGSYNEQFF
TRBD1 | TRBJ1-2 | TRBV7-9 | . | TGTGCCAGCAGCCGGACAGGGGGCTATGGCTACACCTTC | CASSRTGGYGYTF
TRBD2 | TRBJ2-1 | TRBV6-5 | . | TGTGCCAGCAGCTCCGGACTAGCGGGGAGGCATGAGCAGTTCTTC | CASSSGLAGRHEQFF
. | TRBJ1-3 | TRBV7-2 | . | TGTGCCAGCAGACCGAATTCCGGGTACTCTGGAAACACCATATATTTT | CASRPNSGYSGNTIYF
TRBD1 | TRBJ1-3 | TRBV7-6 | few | TGTGCCAGCAGCTCGAGGACAGGGGGCTGGAACACCATATATTTT | CASSSRTGGWNTIYF
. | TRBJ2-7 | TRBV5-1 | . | TGCGCCAGCAGCTTGGCCGAGGGTACCCACAACTACGAGCAGTACTTC | CASSLAEGTHNYEQYF
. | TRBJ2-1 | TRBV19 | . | TGTGCCAGTAGTATCGGTCGGTTCAATGAGCAGTTCTTC | CASSIGRFNEQFF
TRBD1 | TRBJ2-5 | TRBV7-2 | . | TGTGCCAGCAGCTCAGGCGGGACAGGGGGCTTGAAGACCCAGTACTTC | CASSSGGTGGLKTQYF
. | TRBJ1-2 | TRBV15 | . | TGTGCCACCAGCAGAGACAGGGGTAACTATGGCTACACCTTC | CATSRDRGNYGYTF
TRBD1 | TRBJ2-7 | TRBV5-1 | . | TGCGCCAGCAGCTCCGGGACAGGGGTCGAGCAGTACTTC | CASSSGTGVEQYF
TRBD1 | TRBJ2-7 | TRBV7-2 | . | TGTGCCAGCAGCTTAGGAGACAGGGAGTTTTACGAGCAGTACTTC | CASSLGDREFYEQYF
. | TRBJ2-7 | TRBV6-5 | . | TGTGCCAGCAGTACGGGAGCTATCTACGAGCAGTACTTC | CASSTGAIYEQYF
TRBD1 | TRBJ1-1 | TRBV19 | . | TGTGCCAGTAGGGAAACAGGGGGCACTGAAGCTTTCTTT | CASRETGGTEAFF
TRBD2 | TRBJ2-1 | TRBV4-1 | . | TGCGCCAGCAGCCGCTCACTAGCGGGGGGCTACAATGAGCAGTTCTTC | CASSRSLAGGYNEQFF
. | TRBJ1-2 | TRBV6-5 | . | TGTGCCAGCAGTTACTCGACCAGGGGTAACAGCTACACCTTC | CASSYSTRGNSYTF
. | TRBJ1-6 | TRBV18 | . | TGTGCCAGCTCTGGACTTGATAATTCACCCCTCCACTTT | CASSGLDNSPLHF
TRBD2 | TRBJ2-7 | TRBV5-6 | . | TGTGCCAGCAGCCCCCTGGCGGGAGTGAGGGACGAGCAGTACTTC | CASSPLAGVRDEQYF
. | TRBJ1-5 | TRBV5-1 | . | TGCGCCAGCAGCCCGGGAGGGGGGGGTCAGCCCCAGCATTTT | CASSPGGGGQPQHF
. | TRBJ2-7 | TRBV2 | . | TGTGCCAGCAGAAGGACAGAGAGCTCCTACGAGCAGTACTTC | CASRRTESSYEQYF
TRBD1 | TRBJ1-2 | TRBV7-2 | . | TGTGCCAGCAGCGACCGACAGGGGTATGGCTACACCTTC | CASSDRQGYGYTF
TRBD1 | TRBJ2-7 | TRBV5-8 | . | TGTGCCAGCAGCTTGGATGCAGGGGGTGGGTACGAGCAGTACTTC | CASSLDAGGGYEQYF
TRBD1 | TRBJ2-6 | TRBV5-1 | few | TGCGCCAGCATGTGGGACAGGGGAGGTTCGAGCGGGGCCAACGTCCTGACTTTC | CASMWDRGGSSGANVLTF
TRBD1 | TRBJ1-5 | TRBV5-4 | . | TGTGCCAGCAGCAGTCATACAGGACAGGGTAACCAGCCCCAGAATTTT | CASSSHTGQGNQPQNF
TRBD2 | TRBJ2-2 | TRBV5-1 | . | TGCGCCAGCAGCCCGCCGGGACTAGCGAGCACCGGGGAGCTGTTTTTT | CASSPPGLASTGELFF
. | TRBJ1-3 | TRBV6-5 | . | TGTGCCAGCAGTTACTCAAGGAGGGGAGGAAACACCATATATTTT | CASSYSRRGGNTIYF
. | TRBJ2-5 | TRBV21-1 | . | TGTGCCAGCAGCAAAGGGAGGACTAGCGATACCCAGTACTTC | CASSKGRTSDTQYF
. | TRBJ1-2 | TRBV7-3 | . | TGTGCCAGCAGCCCCTTCAGGACTTCTAACTATGGCTACACCTTC | CASSPFRTSNYGYTF
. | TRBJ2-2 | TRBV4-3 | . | TGCGCCAGCAGCCCCGGGTGGGCCGGGGAGCTGTTTTTT | CASSPGWAGELFF
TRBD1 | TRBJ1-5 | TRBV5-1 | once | TGCGCCAGCAGCTTGGGCGGGGACAGGGCAGGGAGTCAGCCCCAGCATTTT | CASSLGGDRAGSQPQHF
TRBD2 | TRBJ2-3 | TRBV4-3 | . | TGCGCCAGCAGCCGAGAAAGCGGGAGGGCCGGACCCGATACGCAGTATTTT | CASSRESGRAGPDTQYF
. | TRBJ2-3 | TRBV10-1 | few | TGCGCCAGCAGTGAGAAACTAGTGAGAGATACGCAGTATTTT | CASSEKLVRDTQYF
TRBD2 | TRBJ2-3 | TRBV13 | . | TGTGCCAGCAGCTTAGTAAGCGGGGGGGGCACAGATACGCAGTATTTT | CASSLVSGGGTDTQYF
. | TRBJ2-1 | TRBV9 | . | TGTGCCAGCAGCGTAGCCCCCGACACAATATCTACTCAGGGTGAGCAGTTCTTC | CASSVAPDTISTQGEQFF
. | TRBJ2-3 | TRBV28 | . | TGTGCCAGCAGTTTACCTCCGGGTCCCACAGATACGCAGTATTTT | CASSLPPGPTDTQYF
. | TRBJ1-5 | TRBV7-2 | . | TGTGCCAGCAGCTTCACTCCAGGGCTCAGCAATCAGCCCCAGCATTTT | CASSFTPGLSNQPQHF
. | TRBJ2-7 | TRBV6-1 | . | TGTGCCAGCAGCTTTTCTTACTACGAGCAGTACTTC | CASSFSYYEQYF
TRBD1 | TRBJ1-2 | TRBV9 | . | TGTGCCAGCAGCGAATGGACAGGGGACGAGGATGGCTACACCTTC | CASSEWTGDEDGYTF